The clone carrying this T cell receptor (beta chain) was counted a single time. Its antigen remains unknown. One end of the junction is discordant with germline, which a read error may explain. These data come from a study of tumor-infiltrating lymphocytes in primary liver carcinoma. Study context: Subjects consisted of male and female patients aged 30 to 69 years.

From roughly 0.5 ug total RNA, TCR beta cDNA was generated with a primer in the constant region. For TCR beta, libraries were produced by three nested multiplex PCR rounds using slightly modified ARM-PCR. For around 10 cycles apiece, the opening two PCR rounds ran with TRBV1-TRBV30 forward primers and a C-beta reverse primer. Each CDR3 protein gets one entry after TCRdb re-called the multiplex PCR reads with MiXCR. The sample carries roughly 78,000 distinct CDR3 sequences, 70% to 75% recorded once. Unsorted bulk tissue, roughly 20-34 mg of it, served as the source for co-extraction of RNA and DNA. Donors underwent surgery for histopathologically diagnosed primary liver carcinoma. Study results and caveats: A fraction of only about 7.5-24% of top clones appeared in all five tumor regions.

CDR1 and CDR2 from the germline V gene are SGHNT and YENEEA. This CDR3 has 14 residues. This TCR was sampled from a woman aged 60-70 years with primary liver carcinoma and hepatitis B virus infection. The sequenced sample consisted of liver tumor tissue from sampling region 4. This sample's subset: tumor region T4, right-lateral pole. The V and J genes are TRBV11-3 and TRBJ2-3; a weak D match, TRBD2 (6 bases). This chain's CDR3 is CVSSFRTSTDTEYF. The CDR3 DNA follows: TGTGTCAGCAGCTTCAGAACTAGCACAGATACGGAGTATTTT.